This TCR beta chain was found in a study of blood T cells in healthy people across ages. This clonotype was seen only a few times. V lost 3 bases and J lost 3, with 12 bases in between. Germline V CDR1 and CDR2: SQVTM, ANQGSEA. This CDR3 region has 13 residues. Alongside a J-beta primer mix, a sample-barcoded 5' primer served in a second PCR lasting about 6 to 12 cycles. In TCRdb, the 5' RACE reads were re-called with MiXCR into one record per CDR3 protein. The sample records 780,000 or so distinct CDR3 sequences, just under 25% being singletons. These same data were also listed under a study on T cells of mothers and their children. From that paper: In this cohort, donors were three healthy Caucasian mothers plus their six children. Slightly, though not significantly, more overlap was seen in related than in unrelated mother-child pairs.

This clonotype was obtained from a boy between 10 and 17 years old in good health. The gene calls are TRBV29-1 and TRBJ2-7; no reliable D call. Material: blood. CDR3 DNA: TGCAGCGTTGATTCGCGGACGGGCTACGAGCAGTACTTC. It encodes CSVDSRTGYEQYF.